This is a list of T cell receptor beta chains from one sample in a study of CD8+CD57+ T cells in acquired aplastic anemia. TCRdb ran MiXCR on the reads and lists one entry per CDR3 protein. This sample has a few hundred thousand distinct CDR3 sequences, with approximately 58% found just once. The sample consisted of sorted CD4+, CD8+, or CD8+CD57+ T cells (not recorded which) from PBMCs. The receptors were sampled from a human donor with aplastic anemia. The CDR3 runs from the conserved cysteine through the conserved F or W. The D gene is left open where the match is weak. Some rows mark clone size as missing; the rest say once, few, many or name a class of expanded clone.

abundance,d_gene,j_gene,v_gene,CDR3nt,CDR3aa
-,-,TRBJ1-1,TRBV12-3/TRBV12-4,TGTGCCAGCAGCCATGGATCTCGGGGGGGGAACACTGAAGCTTTCTTT,CASSHGSRGGNTEAFF
many,-,TRBJ1-5,TRBV6-1,TGTGCCAGCTCGTGGGTTGGTCAGCCCCAGCATTTT,CASSWVGQPQHF
few,TRBD1,TRBJ1-6,TRBV7-3,TGTGCCAGCAGCTTAGGGGACAGTCGGTTTGGCAATTCACCCCTCCACTTT,CASSLGDSRFGNSPLHF
-,-,TRBJ1-1,TRBV25-1,TGTGCCAGCAGTGAAGGATACGGCTCCATGAACACTGAAGCTTTCTTT,CASSEGYGSMNTEAFF
-,-,TRBJ2-1,TRBV20-1,TGCAGTGCTAGAACGGGGGCTTACAATAAGCAGTTCTTC,CSARTGAYNKQFF
-,-,TRBJ1-1,TRBV2,TGTGCCAGCACCCCCGGGCGTTTCATGAACACTGAAGCTTTCTTT,CASTPGRFMNTEAFF
many,-,TRBJ2-1,TRBV7-9,TGTGCCAGCAGCTTCGAACTCACCAATGAGCAGTTCTTC,CASSFELTNEQFF
once,-,TRBJ1-4,TRBV2,TGTGCCAGCAGTAGGGACACATCCTACAATGAAAAACTGTTTTTT,CASSRDTSYNEKLFF
-,-,TRBJ2-1,TRBV15,TGTGCCACCAGCAGTTCTAGGAGGAATGAGCAGTTCTTC,CATSSSRRNEQFF
once,-,TRBJ2-3,TRBV14,TGTGCCAGCAGCCAAGGTGGCAGCCGCGGAGATACGCAGTATTTT,CASSQGGSRGDTQYF
many,-,TRBJ2-5,TRBV24-1,TGTGCCACCAGTGATCCCAGGGCTTGGGAGACCCAGTACTTC,CATSDPRAWETQYF
-,TRBD2,TRBJ2-2,TRBV2,TGTGCCAGCAGGGGACTAGCGGCAAACACCGGGGAGCTGTTTTTT,CASRGLAANTGELFF
-,TRBD1,TRBJ2-7,TRBV2,TGTGCCAGCAGCCGGGGACAGGGACGGGGCTACGAGCAGTACTTC,CASSRGQGRGYEQYF
-,TRBD2,TRBJ2-1,TRBV7-9,TGTGCCAGCCCACCTACTAGCGGGGGGAATGAGCAGTTCTTC,CASPPTSGGNEQFF
few,TRBD1,TRBJ2-7,TRBV9,TGTGCCAGCAGCCCAGGGACAGGGGTCGAGCAGTACTTC,CASSPGTGVEQYF
-,TRBD2,TRBJ2-5,TRBV7-2,TGTGCCAGCAGCTCCCAGCGGGGTTTGGCTAGCGGGGTAGAGACCCAGTACTTC,CASSSQRGLASGVETQYF
many,-,TRBJ2-7,TRBV5-1,TGCGCCAGCAGCTTGGCGCAGACCTCCTACGAGCAGTACTTC,CASSLAQTSYEQYF
-,-,TRBJ2-7,TRBV2,TGTGCCAGCAGGAGGGGAGGTGCCCTCGGAGAGCAGTACTTC,CASRRGGALGEQYF
-,TRBD1,TRBJ1-2,TRBV7-9,TGTGCCAGCAGCCCCCCCGCGGGACAGGGGATGTATGGCTACACCTTC,CASSPPAGQGMYGYTF
-,-,TRBJ1-1,TRBV10-3,TGTGCCATCAATTCTGAAACTGAAGCTTTCTTT,CAINSETEAFF
-,-,TRBJ1-5,TRBV6-5,TGTGCCAGCAGTTCCCGTGGGGGGCGGGGGCAGCCCCAGCATTTT,CASSSRGGRGQPQHF
few,-,TRBJ1-1,TRBV2,TGTGCCAGCATGGGGGAACGAAACACTGAAGCTTTCTTT,CASMGERNTEAFF
-,TRBD2,TRBJ2-3,TRBV7-6,TGTGCCGGCAGCTTAGGGGTGACTAGCGGGGGGAGCACAGATACGCAGTATTTT,CAGSLGVTSGGSTDTQYF
-,-,TRBJ1-2,TRBV6-1,TGTGCCAGCAGTAAGTTCACAGTGTCTAACTATGGCTACACCTTC,CASSKFTVSNYGYTF
-,-,TRBJ1-4,TRBV9,TGTGCCAGCAGCCCTAGGCCGAGGGGAGGCGAGAGAGAGCTGTTTTTT,CASSPRPRGGERELFF
many,-,TRBJ2-3,TRBV10-3,TGTGCCAGTTGGCTAGGAGCTAGCACAGATACGCAGTATTTT,CASWLGASTDTQYF
-,-,TRBJ2-1,TRBV2,TGTGCCAGCAGTGGAAGGTGGCTCCCCGTGGACAATGAGCAGTTCTTC,CASSGRWLPVDNEQFF
-,TRBD2,TRBJ2-3,TRBV7-9,TGTGCCAGCAGCCCAGTCGGGACTAGCGGAGGTTCAGATACGCAGTATTTT,CASSPVGTSGGSDTQYF
many,-,TRBJ1-6,TRBV27,TGTGCCAGCAGTTTTGGCCAGATCAATTCACCCCTCCACTTT,CASSFGQINSPLHF
-,-,TRBJ1-1,TRBV12-3/TRBV12-4,TGTGCCAGCAGGGGGGACAAGAACACTGAAGCTTTCTTT,CASRGDKNTEAFF
-,-,TRBJ2-3,TRBV19,TGTGCCAGTAGGGAGGGGGGAGCGTCGGATACGCAGTATTTT,CASREGGASDTQYF
many,TRBD2,TRBJ2-5,TRBV15,TGTGCCACCAGCAGTAAAACAGCGGGACAAGAGACCCAGTACTTC,CATSSKTAGQETQYF
-,-,TRBJ1-3,TRBV2,TGTGCCAGCAGTGAAGGGGGGGACTCTGGAAACACCATATATTTT,CASSEGGDSGNTIYF
-,-,TRBJ2-3,TRBV29-1,TGCAGCGTTGACCCTCGGGATACGCAGTATTTT,CSVDPRDTQYF
-,-,TRBJ2-2,TRBV12-3/TRBV12-4,TGTGCCAGCCGGAGGGCCGGGGAGCTGTTTTTT,CASRRAGELFF
few,-,TRBJ2-1,TRBV10-3,TGTGCCATCAGAACGGACTCTAACAATGAGCAGTTCTTC,CAIRTDSNNEQFF
-,-,TRBJ2-2,TRBV7-9,TGTGCCAGCAGCATCGGACTTGGGACCGGGGAGCTGTTTTTT,CASSIGLGTGELFF
few,TRBD1,TRBJ2-7,TRBV12-3/TRBV12-4,TGTGCCAGCAAAGACAGGGTACGGGACGAGCAGTACTTC,CASKDRVRDEQYF
many,TRBD1,TRBJ1-1,TRBV19,TGTGCCAGTAGTGGACCACCGGGACAGATATACAACACTGAAGCTTTCTTT,CASSGPPGQIYNTEAFF
-,-,TRBJ1-2,TRBV2,TGTGCCAGCAGTGAAGGGGACTATGGCTACACCTTC,CASSEGDYGYTF
many,-,TRBJ1-5,TRBV18,TGTGCCAGCTCACGGGGGCTCGTAGGGGCCCAGCATTTT,CASSRGLVGAQHF
-,-,TRBJ1-2,TRBV9,TGCGCCAGCAGCCGCGGGTCAAGTGATGACTATGGCTACACCTTC,CASSRGSSDDYGYTF
-,-,TRBJ1-6,TRBV12-3/TRBV12-4,TGTGCCAGCAGTCCCCGGCAGGGTGAATGGCCCCTCCACTTT,CASSPRQGEWPLHF
-,-,TRBJ1-1,TRBV10-1,TGCGCCAGCAGTGACACCTTGAACACTGAAGCTCTCTTT,CASSDTLNTEALF
-,-,TRBJ2-3,TRBV20-1,TGCAGTGCTACAACAGCGACGAGATCCACAGATACGCAGTATTTT,CSATTATRSTDTQYF
once,TRBD1,TRBJ1-4,TRBV7-8,TGTGCCAGCAGCATAAGACAGGGATCTGGTGAAAAACTGTTTTTT,CASSIRQGSGEKLFF
-,TRBD2,TRBJ2-7,TRBV7-9,TGTGCCAGCAGCTTAGCACTAGCGGGAGCCTACGAGCAGTACTTC,CASSLALAGAYEQYF
-,-,TRBJ2-1,TRBV24-1,TGTGCCACCAGTGATTCCCAGGTCCCCTACAATGAGCAGTTCTTC,CATSDSQVPYNEQFF
-,-,TRBJ2-6,TRBV12-3/TRBV12-4,TGTGCCAGCAGTTTTGGTCTGACTTTC,CASSFGLTF
-,-,TRBJ2-7,TRBV4-1,TGCGCCAGCAGCCAATCCCGGACTGGCGGCTACGAGCAGTACTTC,CASSQSRTGGYEQYF
-,-,TRBJ1-5,TRBV7-6,TGTGCCAGCAGCTTAAATCAACCTGGTGGTAGTCAAGAGACCCAGCATTTT,CASSLNQPGGSQETQHF
-,-,TRBJ2-7,TRBV10-3,TGTGCCATCAGACAGGGGCGAGTTGCGGGGGAGCAGTACTTC,CAIRQGRVAGEQYF
few,TRBD1,TRBJ2-7,TRBV24-1,TGTGCCACCGGGACAGGCTCCTACGAGCAGTACTTC,CATGTGSYEQYF
-,-,TRBJ2-1,TRBV7-2,TGTGCCAGCAGCTTTTTGGGGGCGGGATACAATGAGCAGTTCTTC,CASSFLGAGYNEQFF
-,-,TRBJ1-5,TRBV2,TGTGCCAGTCTGGACAGCTATAGCAATCAGCCCCAGCATTTT,CASLDSYSNQPQHF